This T cell receptor (beta chain) emerged from a study of T cells expressing NK-cell markers (dated by TCRdb to 2018 to 2021). Some background on the complete study: Three sorted T-cell subsets (CD3+CD56+NKG2C+, CD3+CD56+NKG2C- and CD3+CD56-NKG2C+) from about 8 donors had their TCR beta-chain repertoires profiled. All eight donors whose samples were sequenced were randomly selected healthy volunteers, three of them men and five women. Among the eight sequenced donors, only one was HCMV-seronegative, while the other seven were HCMV-seropositive. The libraries were sequenced on Illumina HiSeq 2000/2500, MiSeq or NextSeq, producing 2 x 150 bp reads.

According to the germline V gene (reference sequence), CDR1 reads DFQATT and CDR2 reads SNEGSKA. Spanning cysteine to phenylalanine, the CDR3 consists of 15 amino acids. No DNA was logged. The sample was run on an Illumina HiSeq 2000. The TCR beta cDNA libraries were made using 5'RACE template switching, a step that added both a universal primer site and unique molecular identifiers. Priming for cDNA synthesis came from the TCR beta constant segment, and two successive PCR amplification steps followed. The source study handled its data this way. MIGEC was used to demultiplex reads and group the reads by UMI, and MiTCR was used to assemble and quantify clonotypes. To exclude erroneous sequences, any TCR cDNA sequence not supported by at least two reads was discarded. The tcR package was used for downstream repertoire analysis, with clonotypes matched between fractions based on CDR3 nucleotide sequence plus V segment. VDJmatch was used to annotate antigen specificity against VDJdb, with one amino acid substitution in CDR3 allowed. TCRdb reprocessed the reads and lists each CDR3 protein sequence as a single entry, with no DNA. Clone size and V and J calls follow TCRdb, not the original study. For this sample, the table gives 400,000 to 550,000 distinct CDR3 sequences. The ten largest clones add up to about 7.3% of the sample.

HCMV serostatus was determined by detecting HCMV-specific IgG in serum with a commercial ELISA kit. Peripheral blood mononuclear cells were isolated from blood by Ficoll density gradient centrifugation. Note on this clonotype: Its antigen is currently not known.

What the work shows at the level of the full study, not this receptor alone: Those dominant clonotypes were again the most abundant among CD3+CD56-NKG2C+ cells in four donors, at roughly 25-60.1%. Whether the expanded NKG2C-expressing T cell clones were specific for HCMV antigens remained unclear. For several donors, the dominant CD3+CD56+NKG2C+ clonotypes were among the top 10 CD8+ clonotypes and accounted for about 1.0-7.5% of CD8+ T cells.

Source material: blood T cells: a sorted CD56 or NKG2C T cell subset, CD4+ or CD8+ T cells, or bulk PBMC T cells (not recorded which). This TCR was recovered from a woman aged 18-70 years in good health. Recombination linked TRBV20-1 to TRBJ2-1; TCRdb's assignment of TRBD2 cannot be checked, as there is no DNA. The CDR3 region reads CSAADYRSSYNEQFF.